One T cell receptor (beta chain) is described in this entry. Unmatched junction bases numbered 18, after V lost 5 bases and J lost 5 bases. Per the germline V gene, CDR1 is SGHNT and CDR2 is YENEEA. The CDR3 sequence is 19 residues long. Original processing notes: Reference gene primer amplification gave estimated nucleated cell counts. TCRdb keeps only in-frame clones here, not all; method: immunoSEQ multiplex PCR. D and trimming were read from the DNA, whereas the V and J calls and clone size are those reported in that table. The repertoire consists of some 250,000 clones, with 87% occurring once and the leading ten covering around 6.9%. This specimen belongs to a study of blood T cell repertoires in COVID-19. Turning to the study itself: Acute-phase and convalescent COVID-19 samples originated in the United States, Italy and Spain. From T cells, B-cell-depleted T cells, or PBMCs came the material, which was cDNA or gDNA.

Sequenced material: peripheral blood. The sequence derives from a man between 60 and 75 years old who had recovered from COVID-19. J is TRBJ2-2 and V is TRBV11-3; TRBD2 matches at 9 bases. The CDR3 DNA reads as TGTGCCAGCAGCGCACAGAGACCGGGACTAGCTTCGCGTACCGGGGAGCTGTTTTTT. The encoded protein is CASSAQRPGLASRTGELFF.